The 18 T cell receptor beta chains reported below all come from one sample, sequenced in a study of blood T cells in healthy people across ages. Primed by a sample-barcoded 5' primer and a J-beta primer mix, a second PCR proceeded for about 6 to 11 cycles. TCRdb fed the 5' RACE reads into MiXCR, producing one record per CDR3 protein. The table lists over 950,000 distinct CDR3 sequences, around two fifths of them singletons. The sample taken for sequencing was blood. The source of these receptors is a man between 18 and 35 years old in good health.

Points on this clonotype: This may be a read error: a much more frequent sequence differs by one nucleotide. This chain links TRBV18 with TRBJ2-1, with 9 bases matching TRBD2. Near its end, the DNA agrees better with TRBJ2-7, so the J call may be wrong. This CDR3 spans 15 amino acids. CDR1 and CDR2 (germline): KGHSH, LQKENI. This CDR3 reads CASSPLAGPYNEQYF. In DNA form, the CDR3 reads TGTGCCAGCTCACCGCTAGCGGGGCCTTACAATGAGCAGTACTTC.

This clonotype was observed a few times. The V call is TRBV20-1, the J call TRBJ1-1; 7 nucleotides match TRBD1. V lost 1 base and J lost 0; bases outside the gene matches: 8. This CDR3 has 16 amino acids. Germline CDR1 reads DFQATT; CDR2 reads SNEGSKA (reference sequence). The CDR3 sequence is CSARVGGGNMNTEAFF. The CDR3 bases are TGCAGTGCTAGAGTCGGAGGGGGCAACATGAACACTGAAGCTTTCTTT.

The V and J genes are TRBV12-3 or TRBV12-4 and TRBJ1-1; D possibly corresponds to TRBD1 (5 bases). The V gene lost 7 bases and the J gene lost 1 base, with 13 bases spanning the gap. CDR3 size: 14 residues. The CDR3 loop reads CASNLLGPNTEAFF. As DNA, the CDR3 is TGTGCCAGCAACCTTTTGGGGCCGAACACTGAAGCTTTCTTT.

The J gene is TRBJ2-5, the V gene TRBV14, with 12 bases fitting TRBD2. There are 16 residues in the CDR3. Germline V gene data show CDR1 as SGHDN and CDR2 as FVKESK. V lost 5 bases and J lost 11; bases outside the gene matches: 15. This CDR3 is CASSSWTSGINNEQYF. Here the CDR3 DNA reads TGTGCCAGCAGCTCCTGGACTAGCGGGATTAACAATGAGCAGTACTTC.

The gene calls are TRBV3-1 and TRBJ1-1; D is unclear. This CDR3 is built from 14 residues. Germline CDR1 reads LGHDT; CDR2 reads YNNKEL (reference sequence). V gave up 3 bases and J gave up 12 bases, with 20 bases separating them. As DNA, the CDR3 is TGTGCCAGCAGCCAGGCGGTGAGGAACGGTAACCCTTTCTTT. This sequence encodes CASSQAVRNGNPFF.

The rearrangement uses TRBV7-6 and TRBJ2-2; D is possibly TRBD2 (6 bases). Per the germline V gene, CDR1 is SGHVS and CDR2 is FNYEAQ. The CDR3 covers 13 residues. Deletions cut 1 base from V and 14 bases from J, with 14 bases between. This CDR3 is CASSLVLGGTLFF. For the CDR3, the DNA is TGTGCCAGCAGCTTAGTCCTCGGAGGGACTCTGTTTTTT.

This clonotype was detected a few times. The V gene is TRBV5-1, the J gene TRBJ1-1, with a weak D call TRBD1 (5 bases). The CDR3 spans 15 residues. Per the germline V gene, CDR1 is SGHRS and CDR2 is YFSETQ. Trimming shortened V by 0 bases and J by 4 bases, and 13 bases separated the two germline ends. CDR3 protein: CASSLGGALSTEAFF. Written as DNA, the CDR3 is TGCGCCAGCAGCTTGGGAGGGGCGCTGAGCACTGAAGCTTTCTTT. The whole variable domain, remainder taken from reference TRBV5-1 and TRBJ1-1, is KAGVTQTPRYLIKTRGQQVTLSCSPISGHRSVSWYQQTPGQGLQFLFEYFSETQRNKGNFPGRFSGRQFSNSRSEMNVSTLELGDSALYLCASSLGGALSTEAFFGQGTRLTVV.

At least ten counts were recorded for this clonotype. The rearrangement uses TRBV12-3 or TRBV12-4 and TRBJ1-1; TRBD1 is a possible D gene (6 bases). The germline V and J ends were trimmed by 6 bases and 8 bases, with 10 bases remaining between them. The CDR3 runs to 11 residues. The CDR3: CASSLTGEAFF. In DNA form, the CDR3 reads TGTGCCAGCAGCTTAACAGGGGAAGCTTTCTTT.

This clonotype was detected only a few times. The genes are TRBV20-1 and TRBJ1-2; perhaps TRBD1 as D (5 bases). V lost 6 bases, J lost 7 bases, and 18 bases lay in between. This CDR3 has 13 amino acids. Germline CDR1 is DFQATT and CDR2 is SNEGSKA (reference sequence). CDR3 sequence: CSAQGSTRGGYTF. The CDR3 DNA reads as TGCAGTGCCCAAGGGTCAACTAGGGGTGGCTACACCTTC.

Note on this clonotype: At one boundary the junction diverges from the germline segment, which might be a read error. The chain recombines TRBV19 with TRBJ2-1; a possible D gene is TRBD2 (6 bases). This CDR3 has 14 residues. Germline CDR1 reads LNHDA; CDR2 reads SQIVND (reference sequence). The CDR3 loop reads CASSPGLLNNERFF. CDR3 nucleotide sequence: TGTGCCAGTAGTCCGGGACTTTTAAACAATGAGCGGTTCTTC. The whole variable domain, remainder taken from reference TRBV19 and TRBJ2-1, is DGGITQSPKYLFRKEGQNVTLSCEQNLNHDAMYWYRQDPGQGLRLIYYSQIVNDFQKGDIAEGYSVSREKKESFPLTVTSAQKNPTAFYLCASSPGLLNNERFFGPGTRLTVL.

As regards this clonotype: A much larger clone sits a single nucleotide away, making a read error possible. The chain uses TRBV29-1 and TRBJ2-3, with 7 bases that match TRBD1. Germline V CDR1 and CDR2: SQVTM, ANQGSEA. There are 14 residues in the CDR3. CDR3 sequence reads: CGARTGPRTDTQYF. CDR3 DNA sequence: TGCGGCGCTAGGACAGGACCCCGCACAGATACGCAGTATTTT.

This clonotype was seen more than once but under ten times. This rearrangement joins TRBV2 to TRBJ1-4; weak D call: TRBD1 (5 bases). CDR3 size: 14 residues. Germline V gene lookup returns CDR1 SNHLY and CDR2 FYNNEI. The V gene lost 6 bases and the J gene lost 8 bases, with 16 bases spanning the gap. The DNA for the CDR3 is TGTGCCAGCAGCGTGGTGACAGTAGGAGAAAAACTGTTTTTT. Translated, it gives CASSVVTVGEKLFF. The full variable domain, in which reference TRBV2 and TRBJ1-4 provide the parts outside the CDR3, is EPEVTQTPSHQVTQMGQEVILRCVPISNHLYFYWYRQILGQKVEFLVSFYNNEISEKSEIFDDQFSVERPDGSNFTLKIRSTKLEDSAMYFCASSVVTVGEKLFFGSGTQLSVL.

The chain combines TRBV12-3 or TRBV12-4 with TRBJ1-5, with D tentatively TRBD1 (6 bases). The length of the CDR3 is 14 residues. Trimming removed 3 bases from V and 7 bases from J, with 13 bases in between. The CDR3 loop is CASSLGDTTQPQHF. In DNA form, the CDR3 reads TGTGCCAGCAGTTTGGGGGACACGACGCAGCCCCAGCATTTT.

Notes on this clonotype: The junction shows a germline mismatch at one end, possibly a read error. The chain couples TRBV7-7 to TRBJ2-1; 7 bases line up with TRBD2. In germline, CDR1 is SSHAT, CDR2 FNYEAQ (reference sequence). The CDR3 is made up of 12 amino acids. CDR3 residues: CASSLGGGEPFF. The CDR3 region has the DNA TGTGCCAGCAGCTTAGGCGGGGGTGAGCCGTTCTTC.

V gene TRBV20-1 combines with J gene TRBJ2-4; D perhaps matches TRBD2 (5 bases). Per germline, CDR1 DFQATT and CDR2 SNEGSKA (reference sequence). V was clipped by 3 bases and J by 1 base, with 10 bases between them. The CDR3 contains 14 residues. The CDR3 nucleotides are TGCAGTGCTAGGGCGGGTGAGGCCAAAAACATTCAGTACTTC. It yields the protein CSARAGEAKNIQYF.

V and J are TRBV6-2 or TRBV6-3 and TRBJ2-1; a weak D match, TRBD1 (7 bases). Trimming took off 10 bases at V and 1 base at J, with 20 bases between the two ends. The CDR3 contains 16 residues. CDR1 is MNHEY and CDR2 is SVGEGT in the germline V gene. The CDR3: CATAGQTRSSYNEQFF. The CDR3 nucleotides are TGTGCCACCGCGGGACAGACCCGGTCTTCCTACAATGAGCAGTTCTTC.

The chain recombines TRBV4-1 with TRBJ1-1, with D unclear. Germline V lookup: CDR1 MGHRA, CDR2 YSYEKL. There are 15 residues in the CDR3. V lost 0 bases, J lost 4 bases, and 12 bases lay in between. The CDR3 bases are TGCGCCAGCAGCCAAGAGGCCCATGTATCCACTGAAGCTTTCTTT. This translates into CASSQEAHVSTEAFF.

This clonotype occurred a few times. The V and J genes are TRBV7-2 and TRBJ2-5; 9 bases fit TRBD2. This CDR3 spans 15 amino acids. Germline values: CDR1 SGHTA, CDR2 FQGNSA. V shed 3 bases and J 2 bases; nucleotides not matched to a gene: 4. CDR3: CASSFQRGEQETQYF. The CDR3 DNA reads as TGTGCCAGCAGCTTCCAGCGGGGGGAACAAGAGACCCAGTACTTC.